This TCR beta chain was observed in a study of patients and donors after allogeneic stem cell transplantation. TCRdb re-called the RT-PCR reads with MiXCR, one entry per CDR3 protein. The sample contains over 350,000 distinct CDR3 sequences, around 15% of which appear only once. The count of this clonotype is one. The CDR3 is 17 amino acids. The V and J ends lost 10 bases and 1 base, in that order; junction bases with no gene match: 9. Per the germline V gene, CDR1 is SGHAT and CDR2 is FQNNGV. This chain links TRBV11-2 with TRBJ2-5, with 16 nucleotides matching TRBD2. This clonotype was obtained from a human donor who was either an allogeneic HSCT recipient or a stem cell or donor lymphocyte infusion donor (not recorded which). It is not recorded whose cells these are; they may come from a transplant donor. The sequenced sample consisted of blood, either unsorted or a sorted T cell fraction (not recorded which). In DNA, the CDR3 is TGTGCCACTTCGCCGGGACTAGCGGGGGGGATCCAAGAGACCCAGTACTTC. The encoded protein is CATSPGLAGGIQETQYF.